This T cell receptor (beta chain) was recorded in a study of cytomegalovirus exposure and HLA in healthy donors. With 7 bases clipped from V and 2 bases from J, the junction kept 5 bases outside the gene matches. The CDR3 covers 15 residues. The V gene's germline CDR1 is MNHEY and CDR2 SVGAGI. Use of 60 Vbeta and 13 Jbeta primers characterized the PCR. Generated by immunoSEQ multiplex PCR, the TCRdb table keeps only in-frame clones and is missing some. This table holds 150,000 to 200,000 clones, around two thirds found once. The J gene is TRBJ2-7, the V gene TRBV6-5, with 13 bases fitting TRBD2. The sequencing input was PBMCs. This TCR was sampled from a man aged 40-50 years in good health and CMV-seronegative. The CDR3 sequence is CASTILAGGPYEQYF. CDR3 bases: TGTGCCAGCACTATACTAGCGGGAGGGCCCTACGAGCAGTACTTC.